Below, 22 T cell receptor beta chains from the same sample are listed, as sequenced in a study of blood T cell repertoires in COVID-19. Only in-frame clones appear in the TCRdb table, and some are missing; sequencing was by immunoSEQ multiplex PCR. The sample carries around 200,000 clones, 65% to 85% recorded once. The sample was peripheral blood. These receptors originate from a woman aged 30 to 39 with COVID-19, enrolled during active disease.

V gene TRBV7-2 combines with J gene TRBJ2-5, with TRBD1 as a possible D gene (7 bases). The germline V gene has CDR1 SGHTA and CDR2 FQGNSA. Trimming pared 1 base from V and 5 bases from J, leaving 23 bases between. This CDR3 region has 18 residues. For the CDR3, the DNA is TGTGCCAGCAGCTTAGATCCCCCTGGAGGGGGCGCAACGGAGACCCAGTACTTC. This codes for CASSLDPPGGGATETQYF.

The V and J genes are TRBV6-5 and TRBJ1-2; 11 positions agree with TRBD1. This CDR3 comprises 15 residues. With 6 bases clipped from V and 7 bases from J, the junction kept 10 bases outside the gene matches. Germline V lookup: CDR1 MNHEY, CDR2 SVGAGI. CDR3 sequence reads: CASSVGQGAMVGYTF. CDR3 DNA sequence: TGTGCCAGCAGCGTCGGACAGGGGGCTATGGTTGGCTACACCTTC.

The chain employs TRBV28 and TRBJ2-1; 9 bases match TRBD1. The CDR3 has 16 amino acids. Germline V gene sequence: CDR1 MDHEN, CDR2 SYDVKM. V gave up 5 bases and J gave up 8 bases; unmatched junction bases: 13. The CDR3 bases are TGTGCCAGCAGTCCATCCCCCGGGACAGGGATGGATGAGCAGTTCTTC. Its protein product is CASSPSPGTGMDEQFF.

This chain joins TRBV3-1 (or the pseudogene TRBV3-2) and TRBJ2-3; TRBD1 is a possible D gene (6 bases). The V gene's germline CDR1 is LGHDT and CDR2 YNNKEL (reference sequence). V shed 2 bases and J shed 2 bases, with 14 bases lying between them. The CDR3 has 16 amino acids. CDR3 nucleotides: TGTGCCAGCAGCCAATTTTTCGAGGGGGTCACAGATACGCAGTATTTT. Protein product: CASSQFFEGVTDTQYF.

The chain's CDR3 is CASSSGDSYSYEQYF. CDR3 DNA sequence: TGTGCCAGCAGCTCGGGGGACAGCTACTCCTACGAGCAGTACTTC. The chain links TRBV7-2 to TRBJ2-7; the D gene is possibly TRBD1 (7 bases). V lost 4 bases, J lost 0 bases, and 13 bases lay in between. Germline CDR1 is SGHTA and CDR2 is FQGNSA. This CDR3 contains 15 residues. Looking up the rest from reference TRBV7-2 and TRBJ2-7 gives the full variable domain: GAGVSQSPSNKVTEKGKDVELRCDPISGHTALYWYRQSLGQGLEFLIYFQGNSAPDKSGLPSDRFSAERTGGSVSTLTIQRTQQEDSAVYLCASSSGDSYSYEQYFGPGTRLTVT.

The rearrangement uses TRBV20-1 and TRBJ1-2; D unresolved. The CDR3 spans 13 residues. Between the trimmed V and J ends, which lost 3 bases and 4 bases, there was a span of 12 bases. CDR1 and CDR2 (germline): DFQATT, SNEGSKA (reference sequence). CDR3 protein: CSASSQATYGYTF. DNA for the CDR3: TGCAGTGCTAGTTCCCAGGCAACCTATGGCTACACCTTC.

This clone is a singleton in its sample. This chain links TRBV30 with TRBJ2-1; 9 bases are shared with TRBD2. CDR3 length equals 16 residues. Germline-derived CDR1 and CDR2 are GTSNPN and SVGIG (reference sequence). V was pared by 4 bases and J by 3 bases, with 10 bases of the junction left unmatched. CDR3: CAWTPVLAGHYNEQFF. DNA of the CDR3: TGTGCCTGGACTCCCGTCCTAGCGGGACACTACAATGAGCAGTTCTTC.

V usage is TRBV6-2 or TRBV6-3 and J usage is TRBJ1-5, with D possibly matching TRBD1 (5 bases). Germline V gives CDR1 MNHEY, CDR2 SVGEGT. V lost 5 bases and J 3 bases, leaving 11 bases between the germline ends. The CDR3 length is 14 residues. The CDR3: CASSGRGYNQPQHF. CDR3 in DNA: TGTGCCAGCAGTGGCCGGGGGTACAATCAGCCCCAGCATTTT.

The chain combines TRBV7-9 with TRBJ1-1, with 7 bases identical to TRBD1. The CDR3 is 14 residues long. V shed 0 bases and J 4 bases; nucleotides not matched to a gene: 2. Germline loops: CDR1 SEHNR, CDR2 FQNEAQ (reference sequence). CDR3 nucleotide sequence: TGTGCCAGCAGCTTAGCCCCAGGGGGCACTGAAGCTTTCTTT. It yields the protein CASSLAPGGTEAFF.

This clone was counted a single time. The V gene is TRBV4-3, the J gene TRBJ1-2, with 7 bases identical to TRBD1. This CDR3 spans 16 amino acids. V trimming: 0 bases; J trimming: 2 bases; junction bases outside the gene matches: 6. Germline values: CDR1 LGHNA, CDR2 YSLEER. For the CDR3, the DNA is TGCGCCAGCAGCCAAGATAATACAGGGGTGAACTATGGCTACACCTTC. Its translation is CASSQDNTGVNYGYTF.

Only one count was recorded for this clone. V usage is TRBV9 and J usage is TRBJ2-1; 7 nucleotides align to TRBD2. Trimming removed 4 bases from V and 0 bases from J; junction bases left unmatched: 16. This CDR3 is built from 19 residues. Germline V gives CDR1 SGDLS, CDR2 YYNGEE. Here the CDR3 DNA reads TGTGCCAGCAGCCCAAGAGGCGCGGGGGTCATGAGCTCCTACAATGAGCAGTTCTTC. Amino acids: CASSPRGAGVMSSYNEQFF.

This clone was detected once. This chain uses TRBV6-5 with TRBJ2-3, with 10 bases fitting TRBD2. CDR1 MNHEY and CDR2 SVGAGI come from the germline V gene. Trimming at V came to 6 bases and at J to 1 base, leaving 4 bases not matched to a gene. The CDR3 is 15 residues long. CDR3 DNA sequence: TGTGCCAGCAGGGCTAGCGGGAGCGGCACAGATACGCAGTATTTT. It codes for CASRASGSGTDTQYF.

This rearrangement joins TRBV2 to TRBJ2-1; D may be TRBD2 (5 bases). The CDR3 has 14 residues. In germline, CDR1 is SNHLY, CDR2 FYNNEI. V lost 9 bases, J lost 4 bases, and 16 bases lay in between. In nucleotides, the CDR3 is TGTGCCAGTTCACTAGATCCCGGGTACAATGAGCAGTTCTTC. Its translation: CASSLDPGYNEQFF.

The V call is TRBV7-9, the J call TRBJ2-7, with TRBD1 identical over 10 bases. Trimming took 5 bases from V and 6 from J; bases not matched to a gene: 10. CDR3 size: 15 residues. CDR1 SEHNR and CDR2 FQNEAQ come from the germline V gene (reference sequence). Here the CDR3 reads CASSTSGTGVGEQYF. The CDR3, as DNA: TGTGCCAGCAGCACCTCCGGGACAGGGGTGGGCGAGCAGTACTTC.

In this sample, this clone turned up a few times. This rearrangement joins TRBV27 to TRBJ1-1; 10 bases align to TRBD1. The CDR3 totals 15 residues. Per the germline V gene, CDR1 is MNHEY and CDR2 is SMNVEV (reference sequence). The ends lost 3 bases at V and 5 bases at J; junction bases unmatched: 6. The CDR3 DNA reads TGTGCCAGCAGTTTGTACCCGGGACAGGGGACTGAAGCTTTCTTT. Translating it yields CASSLYPGQGTEAFF.

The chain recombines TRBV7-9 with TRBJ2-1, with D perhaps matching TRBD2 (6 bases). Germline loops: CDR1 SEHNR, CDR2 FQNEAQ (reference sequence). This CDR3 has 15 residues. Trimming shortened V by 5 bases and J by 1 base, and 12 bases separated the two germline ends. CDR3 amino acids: CASSEPGLSYNEQFF. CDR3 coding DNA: TGTGCCAGCAGCGAACCGGGACTTTCCTACAATGAGCAGTTCTTC.

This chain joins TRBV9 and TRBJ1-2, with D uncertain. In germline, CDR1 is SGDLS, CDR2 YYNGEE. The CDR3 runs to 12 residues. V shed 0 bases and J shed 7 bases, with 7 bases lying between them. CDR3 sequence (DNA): TGTGCCAGCAGCGTAGTCGGGTTTGGCTACACCTTC. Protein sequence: CASSVVGFGYTF.

The CDR3 loop is CASSLRQGAADTQYF. The DNA of the CDR3 is TGTGCCAGCAGCTTGAGACAGGGGGCGGCAGATACGCAGTATTTT. The chain joins TRBV11-3 to TRBJ2-3; 10 nucleotides match TRBD1. Germline assignment: CDR1 SGHNT and CDR2 YENEEA. V lost 3 bases and J lost 4; bases outside the gene matches: 4. This CDR3 has 15 residues.

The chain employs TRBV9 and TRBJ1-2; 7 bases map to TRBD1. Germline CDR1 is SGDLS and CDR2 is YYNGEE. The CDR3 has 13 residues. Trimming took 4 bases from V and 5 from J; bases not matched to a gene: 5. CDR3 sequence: CASSQTGRYGYTF. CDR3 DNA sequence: TGTGCCAGCAGCCAGACAGGGCGGTATGGCTACACCTTC.

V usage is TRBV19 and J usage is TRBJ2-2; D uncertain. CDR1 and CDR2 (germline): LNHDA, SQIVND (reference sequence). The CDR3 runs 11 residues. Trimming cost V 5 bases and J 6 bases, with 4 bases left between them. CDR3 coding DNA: TGTGCCAGTAGTTTCTCCGGGGAGCTGTTTTTT. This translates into CASSFSGELFF. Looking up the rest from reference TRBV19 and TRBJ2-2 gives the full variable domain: DGGITQSPKYLFRKEGQNVTLSCEQNLNHDAMYWYRQDPGQGLRLIYYSQIVNDFQKGDIAEGYSVSREKKESFPLTVTSAQKNPTAFYLCASSFSGELFFGEGSRLTVL.

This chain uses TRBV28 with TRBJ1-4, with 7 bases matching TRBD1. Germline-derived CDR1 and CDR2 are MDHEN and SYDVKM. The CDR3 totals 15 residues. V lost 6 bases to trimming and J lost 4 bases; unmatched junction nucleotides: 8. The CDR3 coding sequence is TGTGCCAGCAGCCGACAGGGATGGGGTAATGAAAAACTGTTTTTT. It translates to CASSRQGWGNEKLFF.

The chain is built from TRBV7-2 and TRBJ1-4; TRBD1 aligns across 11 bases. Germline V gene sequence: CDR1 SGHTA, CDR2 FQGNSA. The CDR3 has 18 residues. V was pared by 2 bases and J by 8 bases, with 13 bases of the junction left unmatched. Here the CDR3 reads CASSLFITGTGGGEKLFF. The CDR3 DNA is TGTGCCAGCAGCTTATTCATTACCGGGACAGGGGGAGGAGAAAAACTGTTTTTT.